Following are 12 T cell receptor beta chains from one sample sequenced in a study of cytomegalovirus exposure and HLA in healthy donors. PCR involved 60 Vbeta and 13 Jbeta primers. Libraries were prepared by immunoSEQ multiplex PCR; TCRdb keeps only in-frame clonotypes and omits some of them. Among 110,000 or so clones, around three quarters were seen once, and the ten largest hold roughly 3%. The source material was PBMCs. Every receptor here comes from a female donor in good health and CMV-seronegative.

This clone appeared once. V is TRBV5-6 and J is TRBJ1-5; 7 bases line up with TRBD1. The CDR3 runs to 13 residues. Germline CDR1 reads SGHDT; CDR2 reads YYEEEE. The junction had 1 base not matched to a gene; V was cut back by 3 bases and J by 4 bases. In DNA form, the CDR3 reads TGTGCCAGCAGCTGGGGACAGAATCAGCCCCAGCATTTT. Encoded protein: CASSWGQNQPQHF.

The chain has TRBV19 and TRBJ2-5; D possibly corresponds to TRBD2 (5 bases). The CDR3 is made up of 15 amino acids. Germline loops: CDR1 LNHDA, CDR2 SQIVND (reference sequence). Trimming left V 1 base short and J 4 bases short, with 13 bases between. For the CDR3, the DNA is TGTGCCAGTAGTATAGGCACCTCACGGGGAGAGACCCAGTACTTC. It yields the protein CASSIGTSRGETQYF.

The rearrangement joins TRBV4-3 to TRBJ2-3; 8 nucleotides match TRBD2. This CDR3 spans 16 amino acids. With V trimmed by 0 bases and J by 11 bases, 13 bases remained unmatched. CDR1 is LGHNA, CDR2 YSLEER, per germline. CDR3 amino acids: CASSQDRGGGPVGQYF. The DNA for the CDR3 is TGCGCCAGCAGCCAAGATCGAGGCGGGGGGCCGGTTGGGCAGTATTTT.

This clone appeared once. This chain links TRBV9 with TRBJ2-2; 16 bases are shared with TRBD2. Looked up from germline, CDR1 is SGDLS and CDR2 is YYNGEE. This CDR3 is 19 amino acids long. J was trimmed by 1 base and V by 3 bases; bases with no gene match: 6. The CDR3 sequence is CASSGTGLAGGENTGELFF. The DNA of the CDR3 is TGTGCCAGCAGCGGAACGGGACTAGCGGGGGGGGAGAACACCGGGGAGCTGTTTTTT.

The chain carries TRBV18 and TRBJ2-5; D not resolved. V was shortened by 2 bases and J by 5 bases, with 12 bases between the two germline ends. The CDR3 totals 14 residues. Germline CDR1 and CDR2: KGHSH and LQKENI. Written as DNA, the CDR3 is TGTGCCAGCTCACCAACTCGATCGTGGGAGACCCAGTACTTC. It is translated as CASSPTRSWETQYF.

The V gene is TRBV6-5, the J gene TRBJ1-2, with 8 bases aligning to TRBD1. This CDR3 has 14 amino acids. With V trimmed by 4 bases and J by 6 bases, 7 bases remained unmatched. Germline V gene lookup returns CDR1 MNHEY and CDR2 SVGAGI. The CDR3 DNA follows: TGTGCCAGCAGTTTCCTTACAGGGGGGAATGGCTACACCTTC. It is translated as CASSFLTGGNGYTF.

V and J are TRBV30 and TRBJ1-1, with 9 bases matching TRBD1. V lost 3 bases and J lost 4; bases outside the gene matches: 3. The CDR3 runs 13 residues. Germline V gene sequence: CDR1 GTSNPN, CDR2 SVGIG (reference sequence). CDR3 region: CAWRRQGVTEAFF. The CDR3 DNA sequence: TGTGCCTGGAGAAGACAGGGGGTCACTGAAGCTTTCTTT.

V and J are TRBV5-1 and TRBJ2-2; TRBD1 matches 10 bases. CDR1 and CDR2 from the germline V gene are SGHRS and YFSETQ. J gave up 4 bases and V 2 bases, and 2 bases lay outside the gene matches. CDR3 length: 15 residues. The chain's CDR3 is CASSLGQGGTGELFF. CDR3 nucleotides: TGCGCCAGCAGCTTAGGACAGGGGGGCACCGGGGAGCTGTTTTTT.

The chain links TRBV19 to TRBJ2-5, with 8 bases identical to TRBD1. After removal of 6 bases from V and 0 bases from J, the junction contained 6 bases not matched to a gene. The CDR3 consists of 15 residues. The V gene's germline CDR1 is LNHDA and CDR2 SQIVND (reference sequence). CDR3 sequence reads: CASRETGAHQETQYF. CDR3 coding DNA: TGTGCCAGTAGGGAGACAGGGGCGCACCAAGAGACCCAGTACTTC.

The rearrangement links TRBV5-4 to TRBJ1-2; 10 nucleotides line up with TRBD1. J lost 7 bases, V lost 0 bases, and 6 bases had no gene match. The CDR3 is 15 residues long. Per germline, CDR1 SGHNT and CDR2 YYREEE (reference sequence). This CDR3 is CASSLDGTGASGYTF. For the CDR3, the DNA is TGTGCCAGCAGCTTGGATGGGACAGGGGCGTCTGGCTACACCTTC.

The chain couples TRBV18 to TRBJ1-3, with D possibly being TRBD1 (6 bases). The CDR3 is made up of 16 amino acids. V was trimmed by 3 bases and J by 2 bases, leaving 14 bases between them. The germline gives CDR1 KGHSH, CDR2 LQKENI. This CDR3 is CASSPLGRGPGNTIYF. As DNA, the CDR3 is TGTGCCAGCTCACCGTTGGGCAGGGGACCTGGAAACACCATATATTTT.

The chain couples TRBV27 to TRBJ2-7; 9 bases map to TRBD1. CDR3 length: 14 amino acids. Germline CDR1 and CDR2: MNHEY and SMNVEV (reference sequence). Losses at the gene ends were 6 bases for V and 6 bases for J; bases not matched to a gene: 9. CDR3 residues: CASRSPGQGIEQYF. The CDR3 DNA reads TGTGCCAGCAGGTCGCCGGGACAGGGTATCGAGCAGTACTTC.